The clone carrying this T cell receptor (beta chain) was recorded at least ten times. Its specificity is not known. This record comes from a study of spatial heterogeneity in lung cancer. Whole-study results and caveats: Follow-up blood showed ubiquitous expanded tumor TCRs less than blood at resection did.

The V gene lost 1 base and the J gene lost 3 bases, with 6 bases spanning the gap. Germline CDR1 SQVTM, CDR2 ANQGSEA. The CDR3 has 13 residues. Time point defined: sample taken at primary tumor resection. The 60 to 80 donors had untreated early-stage non-small cell lung cancer. Extraction of whole RNA from tumor, nontumor lung or frozen PBMC preceded unsorted sequencing. TCRdb re-called the 5' RACE reads through MiXCR, storing one row per CDR3 protein. The data hold 35,000 to 40,000 distinct CDR3 sequences, with 6.5% to 9% observed a single time. This receptor was identified in a female donor with early-stage non-small cell lung cancer. The chain carries TRBV29-1 and TRBJ1-4; D is undetermined. Material: PBMCs, obtained at surgery. CDR3 in amino acids: CSVEVGSNEKLFF. The CDR3 bases are TGCAGCGTTGAAGTGGGATCTAATGAAAAACTGTTTTTT.